This entry lists 10 T cell receptor beta chains sequenced from one sample in a study of blood T cells in healthy people across ages. The use of a sample-barcoded 5' primer and a J-beta primer mix characterized a second PCR of roughly 6 to 11 cycles. TCRdb redid the calling of the 5' RACE reads with MiXCR, one entry per CDR3 protein. This repertoire shows fewer than 650,000 distinct CDR3 sequences, over 25% found once; its top ten account for roughly 3.5%. Another study also made use of these data, one on T cells of mothers and their children.

Sequences were obtained from blood. All receptors derive from a boy younger than 10 in good health.

This clonotype was detected only a few times. The rearrangement uses TRBV3-1 and TRBJ2-7, with D possibly being TRBD2 (5 bases). Germline CDR1 reads LGHDT; CDR2 reads YNNKEL (reference sequence). This CDR3 is 15 amino acids long. Trimming took off 3 bases at V and 4 bases at J, with 16 bases between the two ends. In DNA form, the CDR3 reads TGTGCCAGCAGCCACCGACCGGGGTCCGGTTACGAGCAGTACTTC. Its translation is CASSHRPGSGYEQYF.

This clonotype was seen more than once but under ten times. The chain couples TRBV6-1 to TRBJ1-5; maybe TRBD1 (5 bases). Germline CDR1 MNHNS, CDR2 SASEGT. The V end lost 2 bases, the J end lost 2 bases, and 10 bases lay between the germline ends. The CDR3 is 15 amino acids. The CDR3 is CASSERGHGNQPQHF. Written as DNA, the CDR3 is TGTGCCAGCAGTGAAAGGGGCCATGGCAATCAGCCCCAGCATTTT.

The chain links TRBV11-2 to TRBJ2-7; tentative D call: TRBD2 (7 bases). V lost 2 bases and J 3 bases, leaving 17 bases between the germline ends. The germline gives CDR1 SGHAT, CDR2 FQNNGV. CDR3 length: 16 residues. The DNA for the CDR3 is TGTGCCAGCAGCTTAACGGAGGGGGGGGCATTCTACGAGCAGTACTTC. This gives the protein CASSLTEGGAFYEQYF.

The chain joins TRBV10-2 to TRBJ2-1; 11 nucleotides line up with TRBD2. The CDR3 consists of 15 residues. Germline V lookup: CDR1 WSHSY, CDR2 SAAADI. After removal of 4 bases from V and 6 bases from J, the junction contained 5 bases not matched to a gene. The CDR3 protein is CASSGLAGKGNEQFF. In nucleotides, the CDR3 is TGCGCCAGCAGTGGACTAGCGGGGAAGGGCAATGAGCAGTTCTTC.

The chain combines TRBV4-3 with TRBJ2-7, with no clear D. V was pared by 3 bases and J by 5 bases, with 11 bases between. This CDR3 has 13 amino acids. The germline CDR1 and CDR2 sequences are LGHNA and YSLEER. CDR3 nucleotides: TGCGCCAGCAGCCAGGCGTCAGGTAACGAGCAGTACTTC. Amino acid sequence: CASSQASGNEQYF.

The V and J genes are TRBV20-1 and TRBJ2-5, with TRBD2 matching over 15 bases. The tail of the sequence fits TRBJ2-7 better, so the J call may be wrong. Germline V gives CDR1 DFQATT, CDR2 SNEGSKA (reference sequence). This CDR3 is built from 18 residues. The CDR3 reads CSARGTGTSGRNAYEQYF. In DNA, the CDR3 is TGCAGTGCTAGGGGTACCGGGACTAGCGGGAGGAACGCCTACGAGCAGTACTTC.

The rearrangement uses TRBV14 and TRBJ1-1, with D uncertain. The CDR3 sequence is 13 residues long. V lost 4 bases, J lost 5 bases, and 11 bases lay in between. Per the germline V gene, CDR1 is SGHDN and CDR2 is FVKESK. The CDR3, as DNA: TGTGCCAGCAGCCTCTCCCCGAGGACTGAAGCTTTCTTT. Its translation is CASSLSPRTEAFF.

The gene calls are TRBV20-1 and TRBJ2-7; D is possibly TRBD1 or TRBD2 (5 bases each). Between the trimmed V and J ends, which lost 0 bases and 0 bases, there was a span of 18 bases. Per germline, CDR1 DFQATT and CDR2 SNEGSKA (reference sequence). The CDR3 sequence is 17 residues long. CDR3 in DNA: TGCAGTGCTAGAGATCGAAGGGGTAGAGGGTACTCCTACGAGCAGTACTTC. Translating gives CSARDRRGRGYSYEQYF.

This clonotype was detected only a few times. The CDR3 sequence: CASSQETNQPQHF. Here the CDR3 DNA reads TGCGCCAGCAGCCAGGAAACCAATCAGCCCCAGCATTTT. The genes are TRBV4-3 and TRBJ1-5; D is ambiguous. The CDR3 extends over 13 amino acids. Trimming left V 3 bases short and J 3 bases short, with 6 bases between. Germline CDR1 is LGHNA and CDR2 is YSLEER.

The CDR3 loop is CSVDEARGLGYTF. The CDR3 nucleotides are TGCAGCGTTGACGAAGCGCGGGGATTGGGCTACACCTTC. This chain connects TRBV29-1 to TRBJ1-2; D gene ambiguous. This CDR3 spans 13 amino acids. Germline loops: CDR1 SQVTM, CDR2 ANQGSEA. The V gene lost 3 bases and the J gene lost 8 bases, with 16 bases spanning the gap.